This T cell receptor beta chain comes out of a study of CD8 T cells in ankylosing spondylitis. Study-wide results and caveats: There were earlier reports of some motif variants in reactive arthritis synovial fluid and blood. Characteristic, it appeared, of ankylosing spondylitis blood was a TCR beta motif of about eight highly homologous variants. Disease-linked clones were found to be CD8+ and relatively rare in peripheral blood.

Points on this clonotype: Its antigen remains unknown.

CDR1 is SEHNR, CDR2 FQNEAQ, per germline (reference sequence). CDR3 length: 13 residues. The V end lost 6 bases, the J end lost 5 bases, and 11 bases lay between the germline ends. Library preparation for TCR beta used quantitative 5'-RACE with molecular barcodes. TCRdb processed the 5' RACE reads anew with MiXCR; each CDR3 protein has one entry. The sample comprises some 100,000 distinct CDR3 sequences, about 8.1% of which are singletons, and under 35% rests with the top ten. The sequencing input was blood, either unsorted or a sorted T cell fraction (not recorded which). The origin of this receptor is a male donor with ankylosing spondylitis. This chain uses TRBV7-9 with TRBJ2-1; D is tentatively TRBD1 or TRBD2 (5 bases each). In nucleotides, the CDR3 is TGTGCCAGCAGGGGGACGGCCGACAATGAGCAGTTCTTC. This gives the protein CASRGTADNEQFF.